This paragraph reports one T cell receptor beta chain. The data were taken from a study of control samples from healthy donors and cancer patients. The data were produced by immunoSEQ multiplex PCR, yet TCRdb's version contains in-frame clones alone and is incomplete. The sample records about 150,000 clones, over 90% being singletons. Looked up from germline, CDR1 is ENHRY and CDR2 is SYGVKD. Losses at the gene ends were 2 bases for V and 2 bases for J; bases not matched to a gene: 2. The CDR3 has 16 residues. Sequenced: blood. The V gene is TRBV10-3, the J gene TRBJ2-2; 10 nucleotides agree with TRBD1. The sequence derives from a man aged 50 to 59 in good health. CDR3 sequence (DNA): TGTGCCATCAGTGAGGGACAGGGGGGCAACACCGGGGAGCTGTTTTTT. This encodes CAISEGQGGNTGELFF.